The T cell receptor (beta chain) under discussion was sequenced for a study of CD8 T cells in Susac syndrome. This clonotype came up once. After extraction with the RNeasy kit, about 0.5 to 1 ug of the RNA was reverse transcribed using random hexamers. TCR beta CDR3 was amplified by immunoSEQ multiplex PCR. This amplification extended across 54 Vbeta and 13 Jbeta segments. TCRdb independently ran MiXCR on the immunoSEQ multiplex PCR reads; one entry per CDR3 protein. The repertoire holds some 180,000 distinct CDR3 sequences, approximately 94% seen once, with approximately 0.1% in the top ten. This CDR3 comprises 10 residues. The germline gives CDR1 SNHLY, CDR2 FYNNEI. The V end was cut by 6 bases, the J end by 9 bases, with 9 bases between. TCR beta sequencing was performed on blood CD8+ and CD4+ T cells. While CD8+ and CD4+ T cells were isolated negatively, TEMRA cells were enriched by FACS.

The chain combines TRBV2 with TRBJ2-7, with D tentatively TRBD1 or TRBD2 (6 bases each). The sample was CD4+ T cells from PBMCs. The clonotype comes from a human donor in good health. In nucleotides, the CDR3 is TGTGCCAGCAGGAAGGGGGGGCAGTACTTC. This sequence encodes CASRKGGQYF.